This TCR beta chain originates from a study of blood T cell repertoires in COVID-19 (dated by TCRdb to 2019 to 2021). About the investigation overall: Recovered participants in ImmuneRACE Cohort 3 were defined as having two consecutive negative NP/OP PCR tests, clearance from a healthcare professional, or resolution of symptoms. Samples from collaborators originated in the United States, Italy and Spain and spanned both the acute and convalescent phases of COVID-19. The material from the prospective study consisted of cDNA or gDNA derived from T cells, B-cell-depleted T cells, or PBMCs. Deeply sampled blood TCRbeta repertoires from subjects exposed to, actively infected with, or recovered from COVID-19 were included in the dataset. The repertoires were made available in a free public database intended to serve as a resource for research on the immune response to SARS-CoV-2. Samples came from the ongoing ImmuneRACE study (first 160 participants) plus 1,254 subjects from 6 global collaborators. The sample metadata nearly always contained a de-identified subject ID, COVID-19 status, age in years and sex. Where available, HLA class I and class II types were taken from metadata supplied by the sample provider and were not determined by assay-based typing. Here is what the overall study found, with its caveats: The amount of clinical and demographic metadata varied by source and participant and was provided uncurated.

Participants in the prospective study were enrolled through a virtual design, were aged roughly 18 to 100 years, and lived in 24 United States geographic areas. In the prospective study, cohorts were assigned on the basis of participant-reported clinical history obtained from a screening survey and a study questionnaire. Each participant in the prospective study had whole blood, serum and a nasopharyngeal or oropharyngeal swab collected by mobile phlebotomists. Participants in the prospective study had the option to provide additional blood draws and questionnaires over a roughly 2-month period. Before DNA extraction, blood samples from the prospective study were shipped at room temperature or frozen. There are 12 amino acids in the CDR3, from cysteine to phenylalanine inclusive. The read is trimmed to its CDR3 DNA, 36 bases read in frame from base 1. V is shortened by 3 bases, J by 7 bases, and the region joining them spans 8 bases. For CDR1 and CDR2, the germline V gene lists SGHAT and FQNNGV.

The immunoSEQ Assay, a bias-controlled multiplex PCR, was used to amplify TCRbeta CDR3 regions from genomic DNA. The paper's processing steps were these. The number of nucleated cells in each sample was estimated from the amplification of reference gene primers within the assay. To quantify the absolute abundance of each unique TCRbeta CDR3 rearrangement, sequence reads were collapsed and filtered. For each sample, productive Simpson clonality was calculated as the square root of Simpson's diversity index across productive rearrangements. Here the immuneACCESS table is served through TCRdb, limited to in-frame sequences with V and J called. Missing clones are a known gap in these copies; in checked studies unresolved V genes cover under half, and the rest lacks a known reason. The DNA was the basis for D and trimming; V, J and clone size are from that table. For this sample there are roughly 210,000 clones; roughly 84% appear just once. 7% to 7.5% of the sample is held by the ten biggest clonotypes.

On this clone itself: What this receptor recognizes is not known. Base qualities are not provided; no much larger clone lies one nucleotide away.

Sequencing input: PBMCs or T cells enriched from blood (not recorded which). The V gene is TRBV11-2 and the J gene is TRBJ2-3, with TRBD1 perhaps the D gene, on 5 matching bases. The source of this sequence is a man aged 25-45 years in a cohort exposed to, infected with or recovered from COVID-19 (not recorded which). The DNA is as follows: TGTGCCAGCAGCTTCCAGGGCCATACGCAGTATTTT. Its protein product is CASSFQGHTQYF.